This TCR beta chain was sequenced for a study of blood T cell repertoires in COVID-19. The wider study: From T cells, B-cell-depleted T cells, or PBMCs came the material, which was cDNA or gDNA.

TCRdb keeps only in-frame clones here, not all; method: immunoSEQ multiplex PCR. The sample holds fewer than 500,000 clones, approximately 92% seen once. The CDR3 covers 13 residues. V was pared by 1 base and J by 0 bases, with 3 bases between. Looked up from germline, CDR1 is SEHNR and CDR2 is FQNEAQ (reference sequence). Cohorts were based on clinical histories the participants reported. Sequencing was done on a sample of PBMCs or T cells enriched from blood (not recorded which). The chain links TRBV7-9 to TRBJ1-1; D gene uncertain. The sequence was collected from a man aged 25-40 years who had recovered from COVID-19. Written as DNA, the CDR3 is TGTGCCAGCAGCTTAGTAATGAACACTGAAGCTTTCTTT. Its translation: CASSLVMNTEAFF. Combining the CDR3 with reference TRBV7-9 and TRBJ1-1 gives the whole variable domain DTGVSQNPRHKITKRGQNVTFRCDPISEHNRLYWYRQTLGQGPEFLTYFQNEAQLEKSRLLSDRFSAERPKGSFSTLEIQRTEQGDSAMYLCASSLVMNTEAFFGQGTRLTVV.